This is a list of T cell receptor beta chains from one sample in a study of blood T cell repertoires in COVID-19. TCRdb's copy holds only in-frame clones and misses some; the assay was immunoSEQ multiplex PCR. Seen here are nearly 250,000 clones, about nine tenths observed once, and the top ten hold over 0.75%. Source material: PBMCs or T cells enriched from blood (not recorded which). Source of these receptors: a man aged 45-65 years who had been exposed to COVID-19. The conserved cysteine and the conserved F or W are not part of the CDR3 here. D genes are given only for firm matches.

V gene	D gene	J gene	CDR3 protein
TRBV27	TRBD1	TRBJ1-2	ASSEWGQGLTVYGYT
TRBV11-2	NA	TRBJ2-2	ASSLAGNTGELF
TRBV5-1	NA	TRBJ2-7	ASRHGQTSSYEQY
TRBV5-1	NA	TRBJ1-2	ASSPGTLDGGGYT
TRBV7-3	NA	TRBJ1-1	ASSRLGDTEAF
TRBV3-1/TRBV3-2	NA	TRBJ1-1	ASSQQGFTEAF
TRBV3-1/TRBV3-2	NA	TRBJ1-2	ASTPRTAGDYGYT
TRBV7-2	TRBD2	TRBJ2-2	ASGLAGYTGELF
TRBV5-1	TRBD1	TRBJ1-2	ASSMDRGYYGYT
TRBV18	NA	TRBJ1-2	ASSEAGDTTYGYT
TRBV10-3	TRBD1	TRBJ1-2	AISEGQGLGGYT
TRBV12-3/TRBV12-4	NA	TRBJ1-6	ASSFRYNSPLH